This TCR beta chain was identified during a study of blood T cell repertoires in COVID-19. Study in general: In each case, the material was cDNA or gDNA derived from T cells, B-cell-depleted T cells, or PBMCs.

Original analysis: Amplification of reference gene primers was used by the study to estimate nucleated cell counts. TCRdb keeps only in-frame clones here, not all; method: immunoSEQ multiplex PCR. The V and J calls and the clone size are those of that table, but D and trimming were determined from the DNA. This sample has approximately 170,000 clones, with about nine tenths found just once. The length of the CDR3 is 15 residues. The germline V gene encodes CDR1 SGHVS and CDR2 FQNEAQ. Deletions cut 5 bases from V and 0 bases from J, with 11 bases between. This clone was detected only once. This sequence was found in a man in his 60s with active or convalescent COVID-19. This rearrangement joins TRBV7-8 to TRBJ1-5; D gene unclear. Sequenced: peripheral blood. The CDR3 region is CASSPRVNSNQPQHF. The CDR3 bases are TGTGCCAGCAGCCCCCGGGTTAATAGCAATCAGCCCCAGCATTTT. Looking up the rest from reference TRBV7-8 and TRBJ1-5 gives the full variable domain: GAGVSQSPRYKVAKRGQDVALRCDPISGHVSLFWYQQALGQGPEFLTYFQNEAQLDKSGLPSDRFFAERPEGSVSTLKIQRTQQEDSAVYLCASSPRVNSNQPQHFGDGTRLSIL.